This record covers a single T cell receptor (beta chain). The antigen remains undetermined. The authors split each subset's genomic DNA evenly across several immunoSEQ plates. The repertoire was sequenced with immunoSEQ multiplex PCR; TCRdb's copy has only in-frame clones and lacks some. The profile covers roughly 2,000,000 clones, with over 85% appearing a single time and approximately 1% taken by the ten largest. In the naive CD8 group, cells lacked CD45RO and were positively selected for CCR7, so terminally differentiated effector memory CD45RA+ cells were left out. This sample is part of a study of shared clonotypes between healthy human individuals. Study-wide context: The donors, two women and a few men, were aged 18 to 49. Study conclusions and caveats: Naive subsets, compared against memory subsets, generally had larger estimated richness values. Shared across several donors were 4% to 5% of the naive CD4 clonotypes.

Unmatched junction bases numbered 4, after V lost 3 bases and J lost 4 bases. The CDR3 sequence is 16 residues long. Per the germline V gene, CDR1 is LNHDA and CDR2 is SQIVND (reference sequence). The sequenced material came from naive CD8+ T cells sorted from blood. This TCR came from a man aged 18-30 years in good health. The chain joins TRBV19 to TRBJ2-2, with TRBD2 identical over 11 bases. The CDR3 nucleotides are TGTGCCAGTAGTATCACTAGCGGGAGTAGCACCGGGGAGCTGTTTTTT. This translates into CASSITSGSSTGELFF.